This TCR beta chain comes out of a study of blood T cell repertoires in COVID-19. Turning to the study itself: From the United States, Italy and Spain came samples of acute and convalescent COVID-19. From T cells, B-cell-depleted T cells, or PBMCs came the material, which was cDNA or gDNA.

Study processing details: How many nucleated cells were present was estimated from reference gene primer amplification. Only in-frame clones appear in the TCRdb table, and some are missing; sequencing was by immunoSEQ multiplex PCR. The V and J calls and clone size come from that table; D and trimming were worked out from the DNA. The data hold 250,000 or so clones, with 88% observed a single time. This CDR3 has 15 residues. CDR1 GTSNPN and CDR2 SVGIG come from the germline V gene (reference sequence). V lost 4 bases to trimming and J lost 2 bases, with 12 bases between them. The sample was peripheral blood. The clonotype originates from a woman in her sixties or seventies with acute or convalescent COVID-19. V gene TRBV30 combines with J gene TRBJ1-6; no firm D call. CDR3 sequence: CAWNLDGAYNSPLHF. CDR3 coding DNA: TGTGCCTGGAATCTTGACGGGGCCTATAATTCACCCCTCCACTTT.